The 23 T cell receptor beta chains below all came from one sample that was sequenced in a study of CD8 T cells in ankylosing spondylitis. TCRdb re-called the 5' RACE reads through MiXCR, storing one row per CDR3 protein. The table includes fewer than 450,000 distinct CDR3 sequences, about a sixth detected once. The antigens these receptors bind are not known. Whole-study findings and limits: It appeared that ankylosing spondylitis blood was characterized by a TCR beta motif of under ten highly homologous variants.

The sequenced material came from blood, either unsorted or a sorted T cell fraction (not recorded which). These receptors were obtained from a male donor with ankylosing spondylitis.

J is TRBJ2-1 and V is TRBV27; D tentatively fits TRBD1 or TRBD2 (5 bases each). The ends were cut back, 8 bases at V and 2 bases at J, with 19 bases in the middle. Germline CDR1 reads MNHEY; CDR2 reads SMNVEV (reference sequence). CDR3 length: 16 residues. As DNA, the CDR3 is TGTGCCAGCGGCCTCTTCGGGACGCAGGCCTACAATGAGCAGTTCTTC. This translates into CASGLFGTQAYNEQFF.

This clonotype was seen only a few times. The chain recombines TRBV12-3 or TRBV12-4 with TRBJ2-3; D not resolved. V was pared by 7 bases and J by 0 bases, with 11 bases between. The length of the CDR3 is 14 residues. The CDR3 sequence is CASTTGHSTDTQYF. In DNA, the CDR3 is TGTGCCAGCACCACCGGGCACAGCACAGATACGCAGTATTTT.

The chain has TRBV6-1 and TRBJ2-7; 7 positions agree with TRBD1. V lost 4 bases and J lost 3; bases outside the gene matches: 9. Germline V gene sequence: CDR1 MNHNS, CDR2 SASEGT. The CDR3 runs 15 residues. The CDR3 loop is CASSGRQGVVYEQYF. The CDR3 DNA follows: TGTGCCAGCAGTGGTAGACAGGGAGTCGTCTACGAGCAGTACTTC.

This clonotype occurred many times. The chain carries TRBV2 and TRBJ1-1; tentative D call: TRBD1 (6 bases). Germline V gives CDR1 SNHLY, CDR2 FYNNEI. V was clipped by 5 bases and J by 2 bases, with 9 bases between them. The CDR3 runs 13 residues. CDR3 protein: CASSYRANTEAFF. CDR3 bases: TGTGCCAGCAGTTACAGGGCAAACACTGAAGCTTTCTTT.

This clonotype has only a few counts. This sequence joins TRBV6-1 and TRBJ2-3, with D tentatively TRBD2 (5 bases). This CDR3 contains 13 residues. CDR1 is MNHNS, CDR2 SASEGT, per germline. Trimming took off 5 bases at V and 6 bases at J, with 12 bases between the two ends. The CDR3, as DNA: TGTGCCAGCAGTCCCTCCTGGGAGGATACGCAGTATTTT. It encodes CASSPSWEDTQYF.

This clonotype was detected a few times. CDR3 sequence (DNA): TGCAGCGTAGAGAAGGGACTTAGCTATGGCTACACCTTC. Protein: CSVEKGLSYGYTF. The chain links TRBV29-1 to TRBJ1-2, with D possibly being TRBD1 (5 bases). Deletions cut 6 bases from V and 4 bases from J, with 15 bases between. This CDR3 is 13 amino acids long. Germline V gives CDR1 SQVTM, CDR2 ANQGSEA.

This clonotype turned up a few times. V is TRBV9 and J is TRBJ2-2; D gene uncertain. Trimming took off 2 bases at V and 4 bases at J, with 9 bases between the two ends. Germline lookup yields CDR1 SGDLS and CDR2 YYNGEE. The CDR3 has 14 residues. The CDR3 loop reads CASSVTTPTGELFF. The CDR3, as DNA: TGTGCCAGCAGCGTTACTACCCCCACCGGGGAGCTGTTTTTT.

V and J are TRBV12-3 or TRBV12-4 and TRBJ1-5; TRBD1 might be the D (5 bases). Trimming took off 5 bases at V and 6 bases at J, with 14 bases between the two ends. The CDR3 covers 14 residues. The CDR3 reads CASSRDSGSQPQHF. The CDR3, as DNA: TGTGCCAGCAGTCGGGACTCAGGTAGTCAGCCCCAGCATTTT.

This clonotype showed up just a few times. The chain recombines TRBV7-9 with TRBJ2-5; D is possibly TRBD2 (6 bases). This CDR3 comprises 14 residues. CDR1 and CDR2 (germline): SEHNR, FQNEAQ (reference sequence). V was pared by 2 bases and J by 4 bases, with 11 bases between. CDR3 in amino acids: CASSLRVGGETQYF. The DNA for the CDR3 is TGTGCCAGCAGCTTACGGGTGGGGGGAGAGACCCAGTACTTC.

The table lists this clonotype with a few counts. CDR3 DNA sequence: TGTGCCAGCAGCCAAGTTGGCGCTTACGAGCAGTACTTC. Its translation: CASSQVGAYEQYF. The V gene is TRBV3-1, the J gene TRBJ2-7; no clear D. Trimming removed 1 base from V and 4 bases from J, with 8 bases in between. Germline V CDR1 and CDR2: LGHDT, YNNKEL (reference sequence). CDR3 length: 13 amino acids.

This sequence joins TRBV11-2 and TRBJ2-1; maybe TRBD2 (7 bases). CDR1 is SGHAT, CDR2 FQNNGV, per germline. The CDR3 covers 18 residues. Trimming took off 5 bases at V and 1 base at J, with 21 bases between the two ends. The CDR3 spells CASSIRGGGKASYNEQFF. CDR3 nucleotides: TGTGCCAGCAGCATAAGGGGGGGCGGGAAGGCTTCCTACAATGAGCAGTTCTTC.

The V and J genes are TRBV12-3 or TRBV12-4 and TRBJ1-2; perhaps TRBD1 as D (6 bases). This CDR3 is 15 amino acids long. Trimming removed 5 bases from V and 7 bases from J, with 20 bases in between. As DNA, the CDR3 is TGTGCCAGCAGTATCCTAGGCCCGGTAGGGGGTGGCTACACCTTC. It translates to CASSILGPVGGGYTF.

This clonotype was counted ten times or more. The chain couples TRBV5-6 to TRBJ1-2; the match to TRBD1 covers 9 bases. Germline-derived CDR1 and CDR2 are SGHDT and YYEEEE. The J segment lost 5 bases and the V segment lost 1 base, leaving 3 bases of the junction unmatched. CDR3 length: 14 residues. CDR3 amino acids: CASSLRDRVYGYTF. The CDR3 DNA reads TGTGCCAGCAGCTTGCGGGACAGGGTTTATGGCTACACCTTC.

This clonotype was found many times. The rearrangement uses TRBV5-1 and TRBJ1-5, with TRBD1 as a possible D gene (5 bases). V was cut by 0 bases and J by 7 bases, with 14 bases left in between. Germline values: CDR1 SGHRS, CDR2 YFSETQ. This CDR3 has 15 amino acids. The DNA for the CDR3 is TGCGCCAGCAGCTTGGCGGGGGAAGGCTACCAGCCCCAGCATTTT. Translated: CASSLAGEGYQPQHF.

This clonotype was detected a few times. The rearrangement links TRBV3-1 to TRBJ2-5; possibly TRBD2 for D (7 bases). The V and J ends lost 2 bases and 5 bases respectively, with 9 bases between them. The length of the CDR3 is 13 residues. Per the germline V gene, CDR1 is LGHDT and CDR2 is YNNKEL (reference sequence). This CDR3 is CASSQRGAETQYF. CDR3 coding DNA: TGTGCCAGCAGCCAACGGGGGGCCGAGACCCAGTACTTC.

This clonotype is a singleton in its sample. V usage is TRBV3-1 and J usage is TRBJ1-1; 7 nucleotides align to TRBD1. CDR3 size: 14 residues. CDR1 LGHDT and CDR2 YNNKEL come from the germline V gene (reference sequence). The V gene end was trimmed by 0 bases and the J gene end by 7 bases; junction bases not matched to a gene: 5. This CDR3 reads CASSQDLGGLEAFF. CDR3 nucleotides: TGTGCCAGCAGCCAAGATTTAGGGGGCCTTGAAGCTTTCTTT.

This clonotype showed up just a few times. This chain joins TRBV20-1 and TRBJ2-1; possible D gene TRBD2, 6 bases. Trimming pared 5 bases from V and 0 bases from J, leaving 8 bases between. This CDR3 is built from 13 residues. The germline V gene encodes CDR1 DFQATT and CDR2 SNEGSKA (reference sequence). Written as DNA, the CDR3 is TGCAGTGCTTACGGGAGCTCCTACAATGAGCAGTTCTTC. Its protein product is CSAYGSSYNEQFF.

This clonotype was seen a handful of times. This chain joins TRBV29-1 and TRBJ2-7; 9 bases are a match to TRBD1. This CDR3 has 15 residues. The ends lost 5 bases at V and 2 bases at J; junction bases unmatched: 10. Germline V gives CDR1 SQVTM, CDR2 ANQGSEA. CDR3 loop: CSVQLIRDRAYEQYF. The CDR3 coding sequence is TGCAGCGTTCAACTAATCCGGGACAGGGCCTACGAGCAGTACTTC.

CDR3 sequence reads: CASSSGGRVYEQYF. CDR3 in DNA: TGTGCCAGCAGCTCAGGGGGCAGGGTCTACGAGCAGTACTTC. The V call is TRBV11-1, the J call TRBJ2-7, with TRBD1 matching 8 bases. Trimming cost V 4 bases and J 3 bases; bases outside gene matches: 5. This CDR3 region has 14 residues. Per the germline V gene, CDR1 is SGHAT and CDR2 is FQDESV (reference sequence). Full variable domain (remainder filled in from reference TRBV11-1 and TRBJ2-7): EAEVAQSPRYKITEKSQAVAFWCDPISGHATLYWYRQILGQGPELLVQFQDESVVDDSQLPKDRFSAERLKGVDSTLKIQPAELGDSAMYLCASSSGGRVYEQYFGPGTRLTVT.

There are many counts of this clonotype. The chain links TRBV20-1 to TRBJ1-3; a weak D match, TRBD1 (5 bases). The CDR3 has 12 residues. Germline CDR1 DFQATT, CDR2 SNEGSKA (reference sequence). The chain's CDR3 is CTREGSRNTIYF. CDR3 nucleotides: TGCACCCGCGAGGGGAGTAGAAACACCATATATTTT.

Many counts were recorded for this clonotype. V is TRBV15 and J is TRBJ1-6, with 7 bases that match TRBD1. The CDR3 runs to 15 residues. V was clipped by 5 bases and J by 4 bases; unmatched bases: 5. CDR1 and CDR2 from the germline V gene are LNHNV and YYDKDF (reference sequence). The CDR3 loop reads CATSAQGQYNSPLHF. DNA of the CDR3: TGTGCCACCAGCGCCCAGGGACAGTATAATTCACCCCTCCACTTT.

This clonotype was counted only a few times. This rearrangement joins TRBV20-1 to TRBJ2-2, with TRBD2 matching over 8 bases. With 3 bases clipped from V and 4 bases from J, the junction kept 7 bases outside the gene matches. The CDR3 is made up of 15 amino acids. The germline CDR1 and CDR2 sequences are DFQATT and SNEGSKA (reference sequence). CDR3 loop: CSASGAGGVTGELFF. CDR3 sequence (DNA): TGCAGTGCTAGCGGGGCGGGAGGTGTCACCGGGGAGCTGTTTTTT.

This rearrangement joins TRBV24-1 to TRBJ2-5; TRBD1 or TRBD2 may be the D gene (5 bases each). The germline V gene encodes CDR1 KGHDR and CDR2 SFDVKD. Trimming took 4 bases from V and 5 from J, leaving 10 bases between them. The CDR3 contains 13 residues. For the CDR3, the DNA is TGTGCCACCAGTGAAGGCAGGGAGGAGACCCAGTACTTC. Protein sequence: CATSEGREETQYF.